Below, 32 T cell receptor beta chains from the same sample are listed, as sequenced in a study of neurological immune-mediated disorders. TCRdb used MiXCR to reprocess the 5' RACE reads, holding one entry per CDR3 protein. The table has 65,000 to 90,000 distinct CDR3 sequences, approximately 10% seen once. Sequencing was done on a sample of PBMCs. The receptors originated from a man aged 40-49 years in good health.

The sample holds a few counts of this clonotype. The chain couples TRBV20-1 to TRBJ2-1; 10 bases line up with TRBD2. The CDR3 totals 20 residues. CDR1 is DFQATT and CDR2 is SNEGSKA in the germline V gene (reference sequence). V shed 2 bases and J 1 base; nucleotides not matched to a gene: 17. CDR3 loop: CSARISGIAGGITSYNEQFF. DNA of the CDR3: TGCAGTGCTAGAATCTCCGGGATAGCGGGAGGCATAACGTCCTACAATGAGCAGTTCTTC.

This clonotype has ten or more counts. CDR3 DNA sequence: TGCAGTGCTAAGTGGGAACGAACTGAAGCTTTCTTT. Its translation is CSAKWERTEAFF. V gene TRBV20-1 combines with J gene TRBJ1-1; D not certain. From germline, CDR1 is DFQATT and CDR2 SNEGSKA (reference sequence). The CDR3 has 12 amino acids. Trimming left V 4 bases short and J 5 bases short, with 11 bases between.

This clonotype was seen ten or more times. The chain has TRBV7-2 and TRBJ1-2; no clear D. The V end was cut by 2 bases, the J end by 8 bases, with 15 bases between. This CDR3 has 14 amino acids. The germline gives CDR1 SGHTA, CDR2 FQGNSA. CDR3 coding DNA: TGTGCCAGCAGCTTAAAAGGACCCCCTGAAGGCTACACCTTC. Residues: CASSLKGPPEGYTF.

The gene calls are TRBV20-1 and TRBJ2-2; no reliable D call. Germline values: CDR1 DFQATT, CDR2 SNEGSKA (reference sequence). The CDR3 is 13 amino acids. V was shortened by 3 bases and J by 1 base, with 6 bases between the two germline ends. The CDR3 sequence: CSARGLNTGELFF. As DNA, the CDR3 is TGCAGTGCTAGGGGCTTGAACACCGGGGAGCTGTTTTTT.

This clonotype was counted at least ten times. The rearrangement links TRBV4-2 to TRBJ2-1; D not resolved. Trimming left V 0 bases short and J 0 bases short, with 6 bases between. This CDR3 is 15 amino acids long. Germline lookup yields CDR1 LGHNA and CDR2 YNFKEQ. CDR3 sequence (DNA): TGTGCCAGCAGCCAAGAGTATAGCTCCTACAATGAGCAGTTCTTC. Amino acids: CASSQEYSSYNEQFF.

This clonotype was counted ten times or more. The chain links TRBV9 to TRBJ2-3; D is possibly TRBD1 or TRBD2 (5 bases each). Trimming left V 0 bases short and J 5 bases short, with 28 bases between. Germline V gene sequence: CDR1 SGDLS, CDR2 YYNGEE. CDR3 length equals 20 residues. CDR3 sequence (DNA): TGTGCCAGCAGCGTAGGTCGGTTTGGTGGGACGTCGTTTGCAGGAGATACGCAGTATTTT. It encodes CASSVGRFGGTSFAGDTQYF.

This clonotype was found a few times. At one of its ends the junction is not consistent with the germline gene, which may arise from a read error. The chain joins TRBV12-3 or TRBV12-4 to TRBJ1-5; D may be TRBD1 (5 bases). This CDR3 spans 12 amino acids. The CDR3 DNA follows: TGTGCCAGTCAGGGTTCAAATCAGCCCCATCATTTT. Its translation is CASQGSNQPHHF.

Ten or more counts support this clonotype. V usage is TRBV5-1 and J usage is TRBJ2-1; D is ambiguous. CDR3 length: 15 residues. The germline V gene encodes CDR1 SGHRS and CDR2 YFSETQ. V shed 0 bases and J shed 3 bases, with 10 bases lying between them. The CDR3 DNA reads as TGCGCCAGCAGCTTGGGACACAACTACTACAATGAGCAGTTCTTC. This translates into CASSLGHNYYNEQFF.

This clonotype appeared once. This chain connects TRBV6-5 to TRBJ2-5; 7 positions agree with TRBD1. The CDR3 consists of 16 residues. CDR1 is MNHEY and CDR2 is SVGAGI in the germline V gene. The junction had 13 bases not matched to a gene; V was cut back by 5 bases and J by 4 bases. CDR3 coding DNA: TGTGCCAGCAGTGTGACAGGGTTCAACCTAGGAGAGACCCAGTACTTC. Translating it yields CASSVTGFNLGETQYF.

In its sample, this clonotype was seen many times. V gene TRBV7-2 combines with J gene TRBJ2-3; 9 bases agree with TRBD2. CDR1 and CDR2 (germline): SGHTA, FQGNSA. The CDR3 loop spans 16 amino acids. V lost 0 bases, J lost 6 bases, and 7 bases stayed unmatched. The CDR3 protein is CASSLASRGGRDTQYF. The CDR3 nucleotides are TGTGCCAGCAGCTTAGCATCGCGGGGGGGCAGGGATACGCAGTATTTT. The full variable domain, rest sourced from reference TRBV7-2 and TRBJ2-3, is GAGVSQSPSNKVTEKGKDVELRCDPISGHTALYWYRQSLGQGLEFLIYFQGNSAPDKSGLPSDRFSAERTGGSVSTLTIQRTQQEDSAVYLCASSLASRGGRDTQYFGPGTRLTVL.

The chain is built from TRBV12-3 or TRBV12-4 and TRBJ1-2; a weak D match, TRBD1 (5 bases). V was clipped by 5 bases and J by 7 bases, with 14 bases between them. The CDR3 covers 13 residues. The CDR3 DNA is TGTGCCAGCAGTACCCAGGGAGGTAGTGGCTACACCTTC. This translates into CASSTQGGSGYTF.

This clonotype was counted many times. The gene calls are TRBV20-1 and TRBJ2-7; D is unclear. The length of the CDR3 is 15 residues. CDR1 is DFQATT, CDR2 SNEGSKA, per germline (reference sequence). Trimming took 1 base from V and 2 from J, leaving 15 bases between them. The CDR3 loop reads CSARGFQVIAYEQYF. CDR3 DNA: TGCAGTGCTAGAGGGTTTCAGGTCATAGCCTACGAGCAGTACTTC.

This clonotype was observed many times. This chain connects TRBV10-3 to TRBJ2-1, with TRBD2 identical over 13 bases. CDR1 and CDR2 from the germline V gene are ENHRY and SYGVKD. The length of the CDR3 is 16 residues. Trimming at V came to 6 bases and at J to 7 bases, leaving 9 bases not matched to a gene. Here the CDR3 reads CAISSHWTSGSNEQFF. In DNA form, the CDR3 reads TGTGCCATCAGCTCACATTGGACTAGCGGGAGTAATGAGCAGTTCTTC.

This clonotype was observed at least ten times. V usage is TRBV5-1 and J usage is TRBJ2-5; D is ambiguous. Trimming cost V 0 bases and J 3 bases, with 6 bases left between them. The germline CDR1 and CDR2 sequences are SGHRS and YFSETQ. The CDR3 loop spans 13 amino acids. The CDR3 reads CASSLAGKETQYF. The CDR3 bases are TGCGCCAGCAGCTTGGCCGGAAAAGAGACCCAGTACTTC.

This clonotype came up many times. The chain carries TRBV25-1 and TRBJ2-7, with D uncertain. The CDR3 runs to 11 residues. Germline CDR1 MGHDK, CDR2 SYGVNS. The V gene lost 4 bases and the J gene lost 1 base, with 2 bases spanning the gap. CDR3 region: CASSVSYEQYF. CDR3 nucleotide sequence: TGTGCCAGCAGTGTATCCTACGAGCAGTACTTC.

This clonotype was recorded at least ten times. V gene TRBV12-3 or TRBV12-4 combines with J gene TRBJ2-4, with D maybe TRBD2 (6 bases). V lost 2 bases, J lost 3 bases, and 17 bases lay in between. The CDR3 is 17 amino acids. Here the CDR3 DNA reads TGTGCCAGCAGTTTACCCCAGGAGGGACCTTACAAAAACATTCAGTACTTC. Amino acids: CASSLPQEGPYKNIQYF.

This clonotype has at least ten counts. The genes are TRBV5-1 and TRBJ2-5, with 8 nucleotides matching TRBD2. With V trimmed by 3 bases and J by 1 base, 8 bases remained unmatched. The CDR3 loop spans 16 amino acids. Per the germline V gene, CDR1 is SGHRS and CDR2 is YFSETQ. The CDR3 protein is CASSSASGSFQETQYF. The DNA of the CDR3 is TGCGCCAGCAGCTCCGCTAGCGGGTCGTTCCAAGAGACCCAGTACTTC.

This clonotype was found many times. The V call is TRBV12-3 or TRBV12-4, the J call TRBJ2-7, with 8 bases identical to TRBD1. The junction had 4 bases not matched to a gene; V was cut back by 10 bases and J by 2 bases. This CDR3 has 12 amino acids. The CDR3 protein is CATGQGPYEQYF. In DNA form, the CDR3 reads TGTGCCACCGGACAGGGCCCCTACGAGCAGTACTTC.

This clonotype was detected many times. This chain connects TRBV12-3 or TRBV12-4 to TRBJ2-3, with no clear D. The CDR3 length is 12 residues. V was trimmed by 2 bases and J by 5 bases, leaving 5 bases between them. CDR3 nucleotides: TGTGCCAGCAGTTTATCGGAAGATACGCAGTATTTT. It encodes CASSLSEDTQYF.

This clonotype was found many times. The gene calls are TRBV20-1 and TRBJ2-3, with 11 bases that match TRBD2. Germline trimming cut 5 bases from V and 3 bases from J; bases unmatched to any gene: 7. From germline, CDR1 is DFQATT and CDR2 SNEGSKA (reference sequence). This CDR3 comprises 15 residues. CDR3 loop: CSAPIAGGRTDTQYF. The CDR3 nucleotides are TGCAGTGCTCCAATAGCGGGAGGGAGGACAGATACGCAGTATTTT.

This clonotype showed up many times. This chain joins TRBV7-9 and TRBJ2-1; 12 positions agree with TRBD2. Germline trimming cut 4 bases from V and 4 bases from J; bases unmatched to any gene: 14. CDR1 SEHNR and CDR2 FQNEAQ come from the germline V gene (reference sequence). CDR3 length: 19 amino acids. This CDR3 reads CASSSRETSGRFEYNEQFF. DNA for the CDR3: TGTGCCAGCAGCTCCCGAGAGACTAGCGGGAGATTTGAGTACAATGAGCAGTTCTTC.

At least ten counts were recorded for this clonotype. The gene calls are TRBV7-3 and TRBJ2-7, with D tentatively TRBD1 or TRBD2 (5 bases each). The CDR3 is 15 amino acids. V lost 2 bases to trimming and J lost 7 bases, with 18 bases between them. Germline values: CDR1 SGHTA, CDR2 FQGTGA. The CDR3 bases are TGTGCCAGCAGCTTACGGGGCGACACCCCGGATGAGCAGTACTTC. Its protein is CASSLRGDTPDEQYF.

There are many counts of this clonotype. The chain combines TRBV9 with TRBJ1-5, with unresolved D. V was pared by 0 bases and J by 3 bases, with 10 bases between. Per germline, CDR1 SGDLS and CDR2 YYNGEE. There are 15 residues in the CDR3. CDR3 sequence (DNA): TGTGCCAGCAGCGTAGGGGCAGACTACAATCAGCCCCAGCATTTT. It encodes CASSVGADYNQPQHF.

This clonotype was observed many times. In DNA form, the CDR3 reads TGCAGTGCTAGAAACGCCAGGGGCTATTATGGCTACACCTTC. As protein: CSARNARGYYGYTF. J is TRBJ1-2 and V is TRBV20-1, with D perhaps matching TRBD1 (6 bases). The CDR3 spans 14 residues. Germline values: CDR1 DFQATT, CDR2 SNEGSKA (reference sequence). The germline V and J ends were trimmed by 2 bases and 5 bases, with 15 bases remaining between them.

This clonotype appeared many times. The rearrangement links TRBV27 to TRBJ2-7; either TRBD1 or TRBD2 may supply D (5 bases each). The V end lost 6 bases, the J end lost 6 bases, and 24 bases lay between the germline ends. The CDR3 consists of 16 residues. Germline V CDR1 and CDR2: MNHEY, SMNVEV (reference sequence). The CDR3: CASRGRGVQVGVEQYF. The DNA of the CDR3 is TGTGCCAGCAGGGGTCGAGGGGTCCAGGTCGGCGTCGAGCAGTACTTC.

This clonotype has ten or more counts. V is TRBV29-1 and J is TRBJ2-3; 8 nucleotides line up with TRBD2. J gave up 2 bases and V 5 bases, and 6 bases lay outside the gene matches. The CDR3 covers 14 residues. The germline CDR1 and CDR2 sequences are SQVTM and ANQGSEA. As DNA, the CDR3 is TGCAGCGTTACAGCGGGGGCGTCCACAGATACGCAGTATTTT. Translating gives CSVTAGASTDTQYF.

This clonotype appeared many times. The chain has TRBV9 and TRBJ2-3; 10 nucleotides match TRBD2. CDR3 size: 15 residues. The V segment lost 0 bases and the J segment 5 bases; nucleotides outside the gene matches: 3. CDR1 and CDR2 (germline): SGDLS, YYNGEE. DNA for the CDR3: TGTGCCAGCAGCGTAGGGCTAGCGGGGGTAGATACGCAGTATTTT. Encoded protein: CASSVGLAGVDTQYF.

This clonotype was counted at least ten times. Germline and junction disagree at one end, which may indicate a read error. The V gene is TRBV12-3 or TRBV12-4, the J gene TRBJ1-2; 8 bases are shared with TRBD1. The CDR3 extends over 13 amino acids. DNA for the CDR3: TGTGCCAGTTTGGGGACAGGTCCCTATCGCTACACCTTC. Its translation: CASLGTGPYRYTF.

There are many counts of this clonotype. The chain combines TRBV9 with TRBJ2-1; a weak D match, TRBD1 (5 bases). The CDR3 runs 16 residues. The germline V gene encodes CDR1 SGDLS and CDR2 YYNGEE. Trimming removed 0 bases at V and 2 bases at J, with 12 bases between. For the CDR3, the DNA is TGTGCCAGCAGCGTAGGGTACAGGCAGGCCTACAATGAGCAGTTCTTC. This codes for CASSVGYRQAYNEQFF.

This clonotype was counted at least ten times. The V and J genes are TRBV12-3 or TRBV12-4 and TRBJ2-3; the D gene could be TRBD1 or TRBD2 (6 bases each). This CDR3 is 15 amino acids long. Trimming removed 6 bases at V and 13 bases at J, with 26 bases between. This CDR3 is CASRAKGGVGTVEYF. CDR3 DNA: TGTGCCAGCAGGGCCAAGGGGGGAGTGGGGACTGTCGAGTATTTT.

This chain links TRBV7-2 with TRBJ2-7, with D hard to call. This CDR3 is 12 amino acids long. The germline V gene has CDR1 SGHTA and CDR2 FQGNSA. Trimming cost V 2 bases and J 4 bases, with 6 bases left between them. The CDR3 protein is CASSLNGYEQYF. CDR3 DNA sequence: TGTGCCAGCAGCTTAAATGGTTACGAGCAGTACTTC.

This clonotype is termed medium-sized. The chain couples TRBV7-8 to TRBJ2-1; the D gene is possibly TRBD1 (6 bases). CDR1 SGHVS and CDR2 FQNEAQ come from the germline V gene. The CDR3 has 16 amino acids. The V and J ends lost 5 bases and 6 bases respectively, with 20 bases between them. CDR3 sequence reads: CASSPISGTFFNEQFF. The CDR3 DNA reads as TGTGCCAGCAGCCCTATATCCGGGACATTCTTCAATGAGCAGTTCTTC.